Listed here is a single TCR beta chain. The CDR3 has 13 residues. Germline CDR1 reads MNHEY; CDR2 reads SVGAGI. V lost 8 bases and J 5 bases, leaving 13 bases between the germline ends. The data were taken from a study of blood T cells in healthy people across ages. Primed by a sample-barcoded 5' primer and a J-beta primer mix, a second PCR proceeded for 7 to 11 cycles. The template-switch adaptor, which had 12 random nucleotides, put a tag on each cDNA molecule. One entry per CDR3 protein, called by TCRdb with MiXCR from the 5' RACE reads. The table lists about 2 million distinct CDR3 sequences, roughly 49% of them singletons.

The source is a woman aged 35 to 49 in good health. The V gene is TRBV6-5, the J gene TRBJ2-1; D is uncertain. The sequencing input was blood. The CDR3 protein is CASAAPENNEQFF. The CDR3, as DNA: TGTGCCAGCGCAGCCCCCGAGAACAATGAGCAGTTCTTC.